A single sample is the source of the 8 T cell receptor beta chains below, sequenced in a study of human CD8 memory T cell subsets. Generation of TCR beta libraries used UMI-labeled 5' RACE. Reanalyzing the 5' RACE reads, TCRdb keeps one entry per CDR3 protein, without DNA. There are 7,000 or so distinct CDR3 sequences in the sample, with around 21% held by the top ten. Sequencing was done on a sample of CD8+ T cells from PBMCs. These receptors all come from a human donor in good health.

This clonotype counts as medium-sized by frequency. This CDR3 reads CASSLGQRNTEAFF. The chain is built from TRBV5-1 and TRBJ1-1; the TRBD1 assignment by TCRdb is unverifiable without DNA. Per the germline V gene, CDR1 is SGHRS and CDR2 is YFSETQ. CDR3 length: 14 residues.

CDR3 loop: CASSERLAEVETQYF. This sequence joins TRBV7-2 and TRBJ2-5; the D call of TRBD2 rests on TCRdb alone, since no DNA is present to check it. Germline CDR1 SGHTA, CDR2 FQGNSA. The CDR3 is made up of 15 amino acids.

In terms of frequency, this clonotype is medium-sized. The chain has TRBV7-9 and TRBJ2-4. The CDR3 has 11 amino acids. The germline gives CDR1 SEHNR, CDR2 FQNEAQ (reference sequence). This CDR3 reads CASSLGNIQYF. Looking up the rest from reference TRBV7-9 and TRBJ2-4 gives the full variable domain: DTGVSQNPRHKITKRGQNVTFRCDPISEHNRLYWYRQTLGQGPEFLTYFQNEAQLEKSRLLSDRFSAERPKGSFSTLEIQRTEQGDSAMYLCASSLGNIQYFGAGTRLSVL.

This sequence joins TRBV27 and TRBJ1-1; TCRdb designates TRBD1, a call that cannot be tested without DNA. Germline values: CDR1 MNHEY, CDR2 SMNVEV (reference sequence). This CDR3 spans 14 amino acids. The CDR3 reads CASSWGHTNTEAFF.

The chain is built from TRBV4-3 and TRBJ2-1; TCRdb gives TRBD1 as the D gene, but with no DNA this cannot be confirmed. Germline CDR1 LGHNA, CDR2 YSLEER. The CDR3 is made up of 14 amino acids. The CDR3 here is CASSPQGTLNEQFF.

This chain links TRBV20-1 with TRBJ2-7; as DNA is missing, the TRBD2 call by TCRdb cannot be tested. This CDR3 is 14 amino acids long. Germline V gene lookup returns CDR1 DFQATT and CDR2 SNEGSKA (reference sequence). CDR3: CSAQGLAEIYEQYF.

The chain has TRBV14 and TRBJ2-7; TCRdb's assignment of TRBD2 cannot be checked, as there is no DNA. The CDR3 totals 16 residues. Germline CDR1 and CDR2: SGHDN and FVKESK. CDR3 in amino acids: CASSPRGGPPACEQYF.

The chain has TRBV12-3 or TRBV12-4 and TRBJ2-1; as DNA is missing, the TRBD2 call by TCRdb cannot be tested. The CDR3 spans 15 residues. The CDR3 is CASSSSAGGTDEQFF.